The 10 T cell receptor beta chains listed next were all sequenced from one sample in a study of T cell responses to AZD1222 COVID-19 vaccine. Profiling relied on immunoSEQ multiplex PCR, and the TCRdb table lists in-frame clones only, not all of them. The sample carries 140,000 to 150,000 clones, 70% to 90% recorded once. Sequenced material: peripheral blood, taken on day 0 of AZD1222 vaccination. Receptors originate from an adult in good health.

The V gene is TRBV4-1, the J gene TRBJ1-1, with D unresolved. Trimming cost V 2 bases and J 3 bases, with 16 bases left between them. The CDR3 sequence is 16 residues long. The germline V gene has CDR1 MGHRA and CDR2 YSYEKL. CDR3 in DNA: TGCGCCAGCAGCCAATCCATTACGCTACCTCACACTGAAGCTTTCTTT. This translates into CASSQSITLPHTEAFF.

V and J are TRBV7-2 and TRBJ1-2, with D maybe TRBD1 (5 bases). CDR1 and CDR2 from the germline V gene are SGHTA and FQGNSA. CDR3 length: 13 amino acids. Trimming removed 5 bases at V and 8 bases at J, with 15 bases between. As DNA, the CDR3 is TGTGCCAGCAGCGAAGGACACGGCCGAGGCTACACCTTC. Its protein product is CASSEGHGRGYTF.

V gene TRBV5-5 combines with J gene TRBJ1-5; D might be TRBD1 (5 bases). CDR3 length: 12 residues. With 2 bases removed from V and 5 bases from J, the gap between germline ends came to 5 bases. Per the germline V gene, CDR1 is SGHKS and CDR2 is YYEKEE (reference sequence). The CDR3 sequence: CASSLGDQPQHF. The CDR3, as DNA: TGTGCCAGCAGCTTAGGGGATCAGCCCCAGCATTTT.

The gene calls are TRBV18 and TRBJ1-2; 11 bases line up with TRBD1. CDR1 and CDR2 from the germline V gene are KGHSH and LQKENI. V lost 2 bases, J lost 4 bases, and 3 bases stayed unmatched. This CDR3 is built from 15 residues. CDR3 DNA sequence: TGTGCCAGCTCACCAGGGACAGGGGGTCTCTATGGCTACACCTTC. It yields the protein CASSPGTGGLYGYTF. The entire variable domain, with the rest obtained from reference TRBV18 and TRBJ1-2, is as follows: NAGVMQNPRHLVRRRGQEARLRCSPMKGHSHVYWYRQLPEEGLKFMVYLQKENIIDESGMPKERFSAEFPKEGPSILRIQQVVRGDSAAYFCASSPGTGGLYGYTFGSGTRLTVV.

A word on this clone: Germline is not matched at one junction end, which may reflect a read error. The chain employs TRBV28 and TRBJ1-2; weak D call: TRBD1 (5 bases). Per the germline V gene, CDR1 is MDHEN and CDR2 is SYDVKM. This CDR3 contains 11 residues. CDR3 in amino acids: CASSSSQGGFF. CDR3 sequence (DNA): TGTGCCAGCAGTTCATCGCAGGGTGGTTTCTTC.

This chain links TRBV18 with TRBJ2-5; TRBD1 might be the D (6 bases). Between the trimmed V and J ends, which lost 5 bases and 2 bases, there was a span of 9 bases. The CDR3 is made up of 13 amino acids. Germline CDR1 KGHSH, CDR2 LQKENI. CDR3 loop: CASSADRQETQYF. In DNA, the CDR3 is TGTGCCAGCTCAGCGGACAGACAAGAGACCCAGTACTTC. Drawing the rest from reference TRBV18 and TRBJ2-5, the complete variable domain is NAGVMQNPRHLVRRRGQEARLRCSPMKGHSHVYWYRQLPEEGLKFMVYLQKENIIDESGMPKERFSAEFPKEGPSILRIQQVVRGDSAAYFCASSADRQETQYFGPGTRLLVL.

V is TRBV27 and J is TRBJ2-5; 10 bases line up with TRBD2. The trim removed 7 bases at V and 5 bases at J, leaving 7 bases unmatched. The CDR3 is 14 amino acids. CDR1 and CDR2 (germline): MNHEY, SMNVEV (reference sequence). This CDR3 reads CASKPAGGLETQYF. CDR3 coding DNA: TGTGCCAGCAAGCCAGCGGGGGGGCTGGAGACCCAGTACTTC.

This chain connects TRBV12-5 to TRBJ2-7, with 10 bases fitting TRBD1. The CDR3 totals 14 residues. Per the germline V gene, CDR1 is LGHNT and CDR2 is FRNRAP. Germline trimming cut 5 bases from V and 2 bases from J; bases unmatched to any gene: 3. CDR3 DNA sequence: TGTGCTAGTGGTACGGACAGGGGGACCTACGAGCAGTACTTC. Encoded protein: CASGTDRGTYEQYF. Complete variable domain (other parts from reference TRBV12-5 and TRBJ2-7): DARVTQTPRHKVTEMGQEVTMRCQPILGHNTVFWYRQTMMQGLELLAYFRNRAPLDDSGMPKDRFSAEMPDATLATLKIQPSEPRDSAVYFCASGTDRGTYEQYFGPGTRLTVT.

This chain links TRBV7-8 with TRBJ2-6; D unclear. CDR1 is SGHVS, CDR2 FQNEAQ, per germline. The ends were cut back, 4 bases at V and 0 bases at J, with 4 bases in the middle. This CDR3 is built from 14 residues. The CDR3 spells CASSWISGANVLTF. DNA of the CDR3: TGTGCCAGCAGCTGGATCTCTGGGGCCAACGTCCTGACTTTC.

The chain links TRBV7-2 to TRBJ2-7, with 8 bases fitting TRBD1. There are 16 residues in the CDR3. CDR1 is SGHTA, CDR2 FQGNSA, per germline. Trimming cost V 0 bases and J 6 bases; bases outside gene matches: 10. CDR3 sequence: CASSLAFGQGMGEQYF. In DNA form, the CDR3 reads TGTGCCAGCAGCTTAGCGTTCGGACAGGGTATGGGCGAGCAGTACTTC.